Sequencing of this T cell receptor beta chain was carried out in a study of T cell repertoires in ileal Crohn's disease. Study information: Patients had a median approximately 7.5-year disease duration, and less than 40% were active smokers. About half of patients got postoperative therapy: about twelve thiopurines, around 20 anti-TNF. Findings and limits, study-wide: High-frequency clones were more common in sorted CD8 than CD4 cells. Within the first postoperative year, endoscopy came at median roughly seven months.

Specified time point: neoterminal ileum biopsy at postoperative endoscopy, about 6 months after surgery. Concerning this clone itself: What it binds is unknown.

Produced via immunoSEQ multiplex PCR; TCRdb's table is partial and in-frame only. Of 55,000 to 65,000 clones listed, about 89% are singletons. The specimen was ileal tissue. This TCR came from an adult with Crohn's disease.

The CDR3 reads CASSRTGVGSGYTF. DNA of the CDR3: TGTGCCAGCAGCCGGACAGGGGTTGGAAGTGGCTACACCTTC. This chain joins TRBV5-6 and TRBJ1-2; 9 nucleotides agree with TRBD1. The germline V gene encodes CDR1 SGHDT and CDR2 YYEEEE. V dropped 4 bases and J dropped 7; count of bases not matched to a gene: 8. The CDR3 is made up of 14 amino acids.